Following are 19 T cell receptor beta chains from one sample sequenced in a study of blood T cell repertoires in COVID-19. Generated by immunoSEQ multiplex PCR, the TCRdb table keeps only in-frame clones and is missing some. The table shows about 280,000 clones, with roughly 90% occurring only once. The sequencing sample was made of peripheral blood. Every receptor here comes from a woman aged 40 to 49 who had recovered from COVID-19.

This sequence joins TRBV4-1 and TRBJ1-1; D is unclear. The CDR3 is 14 residues long. Germline V gene sequence: CDR1 MGHRA, CDR2 YSYEKL. Between the trimmed V and J ends, which lost 3 bases and 6 bases, there was a span of 14 bases. The CDR3 DNA sequence: TGCGCCAGCAGCCAGCCAACGAGGCGCGCTGAAGCTTTCTTT. Encoded protein: CASSQPTRRAEAFF.

This sequence joins TRBV2 and TRBJ2-2, with 7 bases aligning to TRBD1. Unmatched junction bases numbered 3, after V lost 5 bases and J lost 9 bases. The germline CDR1 and CDR2 sequences are SNHLY and FYNNEI. The length of the CDR3 is 12 residues. CDR3 nucleotides: TGTGCCAGCAGTAGGGACAGCCGGGAGCTGTTTTTT. Protein sequence: CASSRDSRELFF. The variable domain in full, with the rest retrieved from reference TRBV2 and TRBJ2-2, is EPEVTQTPSHQVTQMGQEVILRCVPISNHLYFYWYRQILGQKVEFLVSFYNNEISEKSEIFDDQFSVERPDGSNFTLKIRSTKLEDSAMYFCASSRDSRELFFGEGSRLTVL.

Regarding this clone: Germline and junction disagree at one end, which may indicate a read error. For the CDR3, the DNA is TGTGCCAGCGGCTTGACGGGGGAAGAGACCCAGTACTTC. Amino acid sequence: CASGLTGEETQYF. The V and J genes are TRBV11-2 and TRBJ2-5, with a possible D match to TRBD2 (6 bases). This CDR3 is built from 13 residues. The germline gives CDR1 SGHAT, CDR2 FQNNGV.

The J gene is TRBJ2-1, the V gene TRBV3-1 (or the pseudogene TRBV3-2), with 10 bases identical to TRBD1. CDR1 is LGHDT, CDR2 YNNKEL, per germline (reference sequence). V lost 4 bases, J lost 8 bases, and 8 bases stayed unmatched. CDR3 length: 15 amino acids. CDR3 loop: CASSLPGQGFDEQFF. The CDR3 DNA reads as TGTGCCAGCAGCCTCCCGGGACAGGGGTTCGATGAGCAGTTCTTC.

The V and J genes are TRBV27 and TRBJ2-7; D possibly corresponds to TRBD1 (6 bases). This CDR3 is built from 15 residues. CDR1 MNHEY and CDR2 SMNVEV come from the germline V gene (reference sequence). V lost 10 bases and J lost 2, with 21 bases in between. In nucleotides, the CDR3 is TGTGCCACCAAGATGGGGTCAGGGGATCCCTACGAGCAGTACTTC. Encoded protein: CATKMGSGDPYEQYF.

The rearrangement links TRBV15 to TRBJ2-7, with D possibly TRBD2 on 6 matching bases. There are 16 residues in the CDR3. Germline V CDR1 and CDR2: LNHNV, YYDKDF (reference sequence). The V and J ends lost 0 bases and 3 bases respectively, with 15 bases between them. This CDR3 reads CATSRDPASANYEQYF. The CDR3 nucleotides read TGTGCCACCAGCAGAGATCCGGCTAGCGCAAACTACGAGCAGTACTTC.

J is TRBJ1-4 and V is TRBV2, with D maybe TRBD1 (5 bases). V was shortened by 4 bases and J by 8 bases, with 20 bases between the two germline ends. CDR1 and CDR2 from the germline V gene are SNHLY and FYNNEI. This CDR3 comprises 16 residues. This CDR3 reads CASSGPQGPSREKLFF. CDR3 DNA: TGTGCCAGCAGTGGCCCCCAGGGCCCGAGTAGGGAAAAACTGTTTTTT. Full variable domain (remainder filled in from reference TRBV2 and TRBJ1-4): EPEVTQTPSHQVTQMGQEVILRCVPISNHLYFYWYRQILGQKVEFLVSFYNNEISEKSEIFDDQFSVERPDGSNFTLKIRSTKLEDSAMYFCASSGPQGPSREKLFFGSGTQLSVL.

This chain connects TRBV12-5 to TRBJ1-1; D perhaps matches TRBD1 (5 bases). Germline loops: CDR1 LGHNT, CDR2 FRNRAP. V dropped 7 bases and J dropped 5 bases, with 14 bases sitting between them. This CDR3 has 13 amino acids. The CDR3: CASAMGDWTEAFF. Written as DNA, the CDR3 is TGTGCTAGTGCCATGGGGGACTGGACTGAAGCTTTCTTT.

The chain is built from TRBV7-3 and TRBJ2-3, with D uncertain. The germline V gene encodes CDR1 SGHTA and CDR2 FQGTGA. V was shortened by 1 base and J by 2 bases, with 7 bases between the two germline ends. CDR3 length: 14 residues. The CDR3: CASSLSALTDTQYF. The CDR3 DNA sequence: TGTGCCAGCAGCTTAAGCGCCCTCACAGATACGCAGTATTTT.

As to this clone: This sample includes further DNA sequences coding for the same CDR3. The V gene is TRBV9, the J gene TRBJ1-1, with D hard to call. V lost 0 bases and J lost 1, with 4 bases in between. This CDR3 contains 13 residues. From germline, CDR1 is SGDLS and CDR2 YYNGEE. The CDR3 DNA reads TGTGCCAGCAGCGTAGCAGGGAACACTGAAGCTTTCTTT. Protein sequence: CASSVAGNTEAFF.

V gene TRBV19 combines with J gene TRBJ2-1; 7 bases are shared with TRBD1. The V and J ends lost 8 bases and 3 bases, in that order; junction bases with no gene match: 13. The CDR3 loop spans 16 amino acids. Germline CDR1 LNHDA, CDR2 SQIVND (reference sequence). This CDR3 reads CASSQPGGLNYNEQFF. The CDR3 nucleotides are TGTGCCAGTTCCCAGCCAGGGGGTTTAAACTACAATGAGCAGTTCTTC.

This chain links TRBV30 with TRBJ2-5, with 7 bases identical to TRBD1. The V gene end was trimmed by 5 bases and the J gene end by 4 bases; junction bases not matched to a gene: 10. The CDR3 runs 14 residues. Germline V gene data show CDR1 as GTSNPN and CDR2 as SVGIG (reference sequence). In DNA form, the CDR3 reads TGTGCCTGGCAGGGGGTTTCGAGGGGAGAGACCCAGTACTTC. This gives the protein CAWQGVSRGETQYF.

The chain couples TRBV6-5 to TRBJ1-5; a possible D gene is TRBD1 (6 bases). The CDR3 totals 15 residues. Per the germline V gene, CDR1 is MNHEY and CDR2 is SVGAGI. Between the trimmed V and J ends, which lost 0 bases and 4 bases, there was a span of 10 bases. The CDR3 reads CASSYSIQGNQPQHF. The CDR3, as DNA: TGTGCCAGCAGTTACTCTATACAGGGTAATCAGCCCCAGCATTTT.

The chain employs TRBV19 and TRBJ2-7; maybe TRBD2 (5 bases). Deletions cut 3 bases from V and 0 bases from J, with 12 bases between. Germline CDR1 reads LNHDA; CDR2 reads SQIVND (reference sequence). The CDR3 has 15 residues. CDR3 sequence (DNA): TGTGCCAGTAGTATGGTGGGAGTAAGCTCCTACGAGCAGTACTTC. It encodes CASSMVGVSSYEQYF.

The J gene is TRBJ2-7, the V gene TRBV7-8; 7 nucleotides line up with TRBD2. CDR1 and CDR2 (germline): SGHVS, FQNEAQ. CDR3 length: 16 residues. V dropped 1 base and J dropped 0; count of bases not matched to a gene: 6. In DNA, the CDR3 is TGTGCCAGCAGCTTAGTGGCTAGCGGCTTCTCCTACGAGCAGTACTTC. Its translation: CASSLVASGFSYEQYF. The whole variable domain, remainder taken from reference TRBV7-8 and TRBJ2-7, is GAGVSQSPRYKVAKRGQDVALRCDPISGHVSLFWYQQALGQGPEFLTYFQNEAQLDKSGLPSDRFFAERPEGSVSTLKIQRTQQEDSAVYLCASSLVASGFSYEQYFGPGTRLTVT.

This sequence joins TRBV6-6 and TRBJ2-7, with 8 nucleotides matching TRBD1. CDR1 and CDR2 from the germline V gene are MNHNY and SVGAGI (reference sequence). V lost 5 bases to trimming and J lost 4 bases; unmatched junction nucleotides: 7. This CDR3 has 14 amino acids. The CDR3 is CASSDAGGRYEQYF. The CDR3 DNA is TGTGCCAGCAGTGACGCAGGGGGCCGGTACGAGCAGTACTTC.

This clone was detected once. The J gene is TRBJ1-4, the V gene TRBV5-6, with D perhaps matching TRBD1 (6 bases). The V gene lost 2 bases and the J gene lost 0 bases, with 8 bases spanning the gap. The CDR3 has 15 residues. Germline V gives CDR1 SGHDT, CDR2 YYEEEE. The CDR3 bases are TGTGCCAGCAGCTTACAGGGTCCAACTAATGAAAAACTGTTTTTT. As protein: CASSLQGPTNEKLFF.

The chain couples TRBV9 to TRBJ2-1, with D possibly matching TRBD2 (6 bases). The germline V gene encodes CDR1 SGDLS and CDR2 YYNGEE. Between the trimmed V and J ends, which lost 2 bases and 2 bases, there was a span of 11 bases. The CDR3 has 15 amino acids. CDR3: CASSVDGRAYNEQFF. As DNA, the CDR3 is TGTGCCAGCAGCGTCGACGGGAGAGCCTACAATGAGCAGTTCTTC.

The chain has TRBV3-1 (or the pseudogene TRBV3-2) and TRBJ1-4; D is perhaps TRBD1 (5 bases). V was cut by 4 bases and J by 8 bases, with 17 bases left in between. Germline lookup yields CDR1 LGHDT and CDR2 YNNKEL (reference sequence). The CDR3 loop spans 15 amino acids. This CDR3 reads CASSPRWGVGEKLFF. CDR3 coding DNA: TGTGCCAGCAGCCCACGGTGGGGGGTGGGAGAAAAACTGTTTTTT.